A single sample is the source of the 14 T cell receptor beta chains below, sequenced in a study of cytomegalovirus exposure and HLA in healthy donors. With 60 Vbeta and 13 Jbeta primers, the PCR was carried out. The repertoire was sequenced with immunoSEQ multiplex PCR; TCRdb's copy has only in-frame clones and lacks some. This table holds just under 250,000 clones, about 81% found once. Material for sequencing was PBMCs. These receptors came from a woman in her forties in good health and CMV-seropositive.

DNA of the CDR3: TGCAGTGCTGGAGGGACTATTGGCTACACCTTC. Amino acid sequence: CSAGGTIGYTF. This rearrangement joins TRBV20-1 to TRBJ1-2; possibly TRBD1 for D (5 bases). The ends were cut back, 5 bases at V and 7 bases at J, with 11 bases in the middle. Germline V lookup: CDR1 DFQATT, CDR2 SNEGSKA (reference sequence). The CDR3 contains 11 residues.

This clone was seen only a few times. The V gene is TRBV4-3, the J gene TRBJ1-2; D possibly corresponds to TRBD1 (6 bases). This CDR3 is built from 14 residues. Trimming removed 0 bases from V and 8 bases from J, with 13 bases in between. Germline V gene lookup returns CDR1 LGHNA and CDR2 YSLEER. The CDR3, as DNA: TGCGCCAGCAGCCAAGATGGACGGGGGGGCGGCTACACCTTC. As protein: CASSQDGRGGGYTF.

The chain is built from TRBV4-1 and TRBJ2-2, with a tentative D call TRBD2 (5 bases). CDR1 MGHRA and CDR2 YSYEKL come from the germline V gene. Trimming stripped 0 bases from V and 5 bases from J, with 13 bases between. CDR3 length: 16 amino acids. DNA for the CDR3: TGCGCCAGCAGCCAAGAAGCTAGCAGGAGGACCGGGGAGCTGTTTTTT. Translation: CASSQEASRRTGELFF.

The chain couples TRBV7-2 to TRBJ2-1; 12 bases align to TRBD2. Trimming removed 3 bases from V and 10 bases from J; junction bases left unmatched: 7. Germline assignment: CDR1 SGHTA and CDR2 FQGNSA. The CDR3 totals 15 residues. CDR3 amino acids: CASSLETSGSGEQFF. The CDR3 nucleotides are TGTGCCAGCAGCTTGGAGACTAGCGGGAGTGGGGAGCAGTTCTTC.

As regards this clone: Other DNA sequences in the same sample also yield this CDR3. The J gene is TRBJ1-2, the V gene TRBV7-9, with D possibly TRBD1 on 5 matching bases. Germline loops: CDR1 SEHNR, CDR2 FQNEAQ (reference sequence). V lost 5 bases to trimming and J lost 4 bases, with 8 bases between them. The CDR3 has 12 residues. Here the CDR3 reads CASSPDSYGYTF. The CDR3, as DNA: TGTGCCAGCAGCCCAGACAGCTATGGCTACACCTTC.

The chain recombines TRBV14 with TRBJ2-3; 9 nucleotides agree with TRBD1. The germline V gene encodes CDR1 SGHDN and CDR2 FVKESK. Trimming took 2 bases from V and 7 from J; bases not matched to a gene: 7. The CDR3 is made up of 15 amino acids. The DNA of the CDR3 is TGTGCCAGCAGCCAAATAACCGGGACAGGGTATACGCAGTATTTT. Protein product: CASSQITGTGYTQYF.

This clone has just one count. J is TRBJ2-4 and V is TRBV4-1; D is possibly TRBD2 (5 bases). Trimming shortened V by 1 base and J by 0 bases, and 19 bases separated the two germline ends. The CDR3 has 19 amino acids. Germline V gene sequence: CDR1 MGHRA, CDR2 YSYEKL. The DNA for the CDR3 is TGCGCCAGCAGCCAAGGGTACGGGGTTCTCCTTCTAGCCAAAAACATTCAGTACTTC. This gives the protein CASSQGYGVLLLAKNIQYF.

This CDR3 is CASSQGGLTYEQYF. CDR3 nucleotide sequence: TGCGCCAGCAGCCAAGGGGGGCTTACCTACGAGCAGTACTTC. V is TRBV4-1 and J is TRBJ2-7; D might be TRBD1 (6 bases). The CDR3 extends over 14 amino acids. The germline CDR1 and CDR2 sequences are MGHRA and YSYEKL. The ends were cut back, 1 base at V and 2 bases at J, with 9 bases in the middle.

This clone occurred once. In the same sample, other DNA sequences code for this CDR3. The chain uses TRBV6-6 and TRBJ1-6, with D perhaps TRBD1 (5 bases). V lost 11 bases and J lost 3, with 20 bases in between. Germline-derived CDR1 and CDR2 are MNHNY and SVGAGI (reference sequence). The CDR3 is 16 residues long. The CDR3 reads CASRGTASGYNSPLHF. Written as DNA, the CDR3 is TGTGCCTCGCGGGGGACCGCATCCGGCTATAATTCACCCCTCCACTTT.

The J gene is TRBJ2-1, the V gene TRBV29-1; no definite D call. The CDR3 runs 17 residues. The germline V gene encodes CDR1 SQVTM and CDR2 ANQGSEA. V lost 1 base and J 7 bases, leaving 23 bases between the germline ends. CDR3 residues: CSVEAPKWQVGINEQFF. The CDR3 coding sequence is TGCAGCGTTGAAGCCCCTAAGTGGCAGGTAGGAATAAATGAGCAGTTCTTC.

This clone showed up just once. The chain is built from TRBV7-2 and TRBJ1-5; TRBD1 might be the D (5 bases). V was shortened by 5 bases and J by 5 bases, with 10 bases between the two germline ends. This CDR3 is built from 13 residues. Germline V gene sequence: CDR1 SGHTA, CDR2 FQGNSA. The CDR3 nucleotides are TGTGCCAGCAGCCCTCAGGGATATCAGCCCCAGCATTTT. Translating gives CASSPQGYQPQHF.

This chain links TRBV9 with TRBJ2-1; D remains unclear. Trimming took off 3 bases at V and 12 bases at J, with 16 bases between the two ends. CDR3 length equals 13 residues. Per the germline V gene, CDR1 is SGDLS and CDR2 is YYNGEE. CDR3 sequence (DNA): TGTGCCAGCAGCGGGAAATACAATGAGCGGCAGTTCTTC. Translation gives CASSGKYNERQFF.

The V call is TRBV19, the J call TRBJ1-1, with 12 bases lining up with TRBD1. The ends lost 7 bases at V and 0 bases at J; junction bases unmatched: 3. Germline lookup yields CDR1 LNHDA and CDR2 SQIVND (reference sequence). This CDR3 is 15 amino acids long. The DNA of the CDR3 is TGTGCCAGTAAGGGGACAGGGGGCATGAACACTGAAGCTTTCTTT. This sequence encodes CASKGTGGMNTEAFF. Complete variable domain (other parts from reference TRBV19 and TRBJ1-1): DGGITQSPKYLFRKEGQNVTLSCEQNLNHDAMYWYRQDPGQGLRLIYYSQIVNDFQKGDIAEGYSVSREKKESFPLTVTSAQKNPTAFYLCASKGTGGMNTEAFFGQGTRLTVV.

The chain links TRBV5-1 to TRBJ1-2; 7 bases agree with TRBD1. V lost 5 bases and J lost 1; bases outside the gene matches: 14. Germline V lookup: CDR1 SGHRS, CDR2 YFSETQ. The CDR3 is 17 amino acids. The CDR3 DNA follows: TGCGCCAGCAGTTACCGACAGGGAGAAGGGGGTAACTATGGCTACACCTTC. It translates to CASSYRQGEGGNYGYTF.